This T cell receptor (beta chain) was identified in a study of T cells in Graves' hyperthyroidism and ophthalmopathy. V was clipped by 6 bases and J by 5 bases, with 19 bases between them. CDR3 length: 15 amino acids. In this sample, this clonotype turned up many times. Authors of the study amplified TCR beta CDR3 regions from RNA transcripts. The TCR CDR3 first-round RT-PCR relied on the HTBI primer set. MiXCR, applied by TCRdb to the multiplex PCR reads, yields one record per CDR3 protein. The table records about 420,000 distinct CDR3 sequences, about 15% of them present only once. This TCR was recovered from a woman between 18 and 30 years old with Graves' hyperthyroidism. This chain uses TRBV12-3 or TRBV12-4 with TRBJ2-5, with D perhaps matching TRBD2 (7 bases). What was sequenced was blood. The CDR3 reads CASRPGGAGMETQYF. The CDR3 nucleotides are TGTGCCAGCAGACCTGGGGGGGCAGGGATGGAGACCCAGTACTTC.